This TCR beta chain comes out of a study of patients and donors after allogeneic stem cell transplantation. There are a few counts of this clonotype. TCRdb reanalysed the RT-PCR reads using MiXCR and keeps one entry per CDR3 protein. Among some 960,000 distinct CDR3 sequences, about a sixth were seen once, and the ten largest hold under 6.5%. The CDR3 is 14 residues long. CDR1 and CDR2 (germline): GTSNPN, SVGIG (reference sequence). Trimming at V came to 4 bases and at J to 10 bases, leaving 7 bases not matched to a gene. Sample: blood, either unsorted or a sorted T cell fraction (not recorded which). The rearrangement joins TRBV30 to TRBJ2-1, with 13 bases that match TRBD2. The TCR was taken from a human donor who was either an allogeneic HSCT recipient or a stem cell or donor lymphocyte infusion donor (not recorded which). It is not recorded whose cells these are; they may come from a transplant donor. CDR3 bases: TGTGCCTGGACCGAAGGACTAGCGGGAGACGAGCAGTTCTTC. Amino acid sequence: CAWTEGLAGDEQFF.